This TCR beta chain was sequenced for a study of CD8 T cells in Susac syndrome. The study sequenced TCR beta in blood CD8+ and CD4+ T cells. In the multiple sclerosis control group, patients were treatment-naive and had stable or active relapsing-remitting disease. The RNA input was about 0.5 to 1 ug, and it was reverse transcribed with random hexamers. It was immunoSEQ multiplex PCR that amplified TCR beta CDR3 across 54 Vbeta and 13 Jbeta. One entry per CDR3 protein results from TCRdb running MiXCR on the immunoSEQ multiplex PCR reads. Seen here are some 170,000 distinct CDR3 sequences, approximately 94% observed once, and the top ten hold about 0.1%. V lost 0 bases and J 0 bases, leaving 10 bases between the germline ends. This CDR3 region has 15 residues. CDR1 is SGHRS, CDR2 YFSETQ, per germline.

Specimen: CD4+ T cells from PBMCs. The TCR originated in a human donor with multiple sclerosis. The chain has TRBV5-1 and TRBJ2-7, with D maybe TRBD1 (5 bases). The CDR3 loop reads CASSLDGASSYEQYF. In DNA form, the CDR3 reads TGCGCCAGCAGCTTGGATGGGGCCAGCTCCTACGAGCAGTACTTC.